The 29 T cell receptor beta chains below all came from one sample that was sequenced in a study of Ad26.COV2.S vaccination and SARS-CoV-2 variants. The repertoire was sequenced with immunoSEQ multiplex PCR; TCRdb's copy has only in-frame clones and lacks some. In the table there are approximately 450,000 clones, around 90% of which are singletons. Treatment reported: around 19 received Ad26.COV2.S at low or high dose, single or two shots; about 5 received placebo; per-sample allocation not given. Day 63 following the first vaccine or placebo injection was when the samples were taken. The sample in question was peripheral blood, obtained in a trial of Ad26.COV2.S vaccine versus placebo. The receptors shown here come from a person between 18 and 60 years old who received the Ad26.COV2.S COVID-19 vaccine or a placebo.

This chain connects TRBV7-2 to TRBJ1-5; D unclear. The CDR3 runs to 14 residues. Germline lookup yields CDR1 SGHTA and CDR2 FQGNSA. V lost 2 bases and J lost 4, with 9 bases in between. CDR3 sequence: CASSLPFPNQPQHF. The CDR3 DNA reads as TGTGCCAGCAGCTTACCCTTCCCAAATCAGCCCCAGCATTTT.

The rearrangement links TRBV5-1 to TRBJ2-7, with D unresolved. This CDR3 has 13 residues. V was clipped by 0 bases and J by 3 bases, with 7 bases between them. Germline lookup yields CDR1 SGHRS and CDR2 YFSETQ. CDR3 sequence reads: CASSLVPHYEQYF. Written as DNA, the CDR3 is TGCGCCAGCAGCTTGGTCCCCCACTACGAGCAGTACTTC.

This chain connects TRBV27 to TRBJ2-1; a possible D gene is TRBD2 (6 bases). With 3 bases removed from V and 0 bases from J, the gap between germline ends came to 12 bases. CDR3 length: 16 residues. The V gene's germline CDR1 is MNHEY and CDR2 SMNVEV (reference sequence). Written as DNA, the CDR3 is TGTGCCAGCAGTTTTTACACTAGCCGCTCCTACAATGAGCAGTTCTTC. It specifies CASSFYTSRSYNEQFF.

This sequence joins TRBV11-3 and TRBJ2-1; possibly TRBD1 or TRBD2 for D (5 bases each). Trimming took off 1 base at V and 6 bases at J, with 7 bases between the two ends. CDR1 and CDR2 from the germline V gene are SGHNT and YENEEA. The CDR3 is made up of 13 amino acids. The CDR3 DNA sequence: TGTGCCAGCAGCTTAGGGGGGTCCAATGAGCAGTTCTTC. It codes for CASSLGGSNEQFF.

The chain combines TRBV6-1 with TRBJ2-3; D is ambiguous. The CDR3 is 14 amino acids. Germline CDR1 is MNHNS and CDR2 is SASEGT. V dropped 0 bases and J dropped 8 bases, with 12 bases sitting between them. CDR3 bases: TGTGCCAGCAGTGAAGCATCCGGGTATGGTACGCAGTATTTT. Its translation is CASSEASGYGTQYF.

About this clone: The junction does not match germline at one end; this may be a read error. The chain employs TRBV28 and TRBJ2-7; the match to TRBD1 covers 7 bases. CDR1 and CDR2 from the germline V gene are MDHEN and SYDVKM. This CDR3 has 17 residues. CDR3 sequence reads: CASSPPLPSGQSYEQCF. As DNA, the CDR3 is TGTGCCAGCAGCCCCCCTTTACCCTCGGGACAGAGCTACGAGCAGTGCTTC.

This clone has just one count. V usage is TRBV5-6 and J usage is TRBJ2-7, with D perhaps TRBD2 (6 bases). This CDR3 contains 15 residues. V dropped 4 bases and J dropped 0 bases, with 14 bases sitting between them. CDR1 and CDR2 (germline): SGHDT, YYEEEE. The CDR3 nucleotides are TGTGCCAGCAGCAGGGGAGGACGGAGCTCCTACGAGCAGTACTTC. It codes for CASSRGGRSSYEQYF.

This clone was recorded only once. The CDR3 region is CASSQSKQNEQFF. The DNA for the CDR3 is TGTGCCAGCAGCCAATCAAAGCAGAATGAGCAGTTCTTC. V gene TRBV16 combines with J gene TRBJ2-1; D is unclear. Germline V gene sequence: CDR1 KGHSY, CDR2 FQNENV. There are 13 residues in the CDR3. V gave up 0 bases and J gave up 7 bases, with 7 bases separating them.

The rearrangement joins TRBV5-4 to TRBJ1-2; D is uncertain. Germline lookup yields CDR1 SGHNT and CDR2 YYREEE (reference sequence). The CDR3 length is 14 residues. V dropped 2 bases and J dropped 4 bases, with 12 bases sitting between them. The DNA of the CDR3 is TGTGCCAGCAGCTTTGAGGGCGCGGGCTATGGCTACACCTTC. This codes for CASSFEGAGYGYTF.

This rearrangement joins TRBV11-2 to TRBJ1-3; no reliable D call. This CDR3 is 16 amino acids long. V was clipped by 5 bases and J by 0 bases, with 14 bases between them. Looked up from germline, CDR1 is SGHAT and CDR2 is FQNNGV. CDR3 sequence reads: CASSPPPPSSGNTIYF. In DNA form, the CDR3 reads TGTGCCAGCAGCCCTCCCCCTCCCAGCTCTGGAAACACCATATATTTT.

The chain has TRBV28 and TRBJ2-5; 7 bases are a match to TRBD1. CDR3 length: 14 amino acids. Germline trimming cut 4 bases from V and 5 bases from J; bases unmatched to any gene: 7. Germline values: CDR1 MDHEN, CDR2 SYDVKM. CDR3 nucleotide sequence: TGTGCCAGCAGTTCCGGACAGGCGATGGAGACCCAGTACTTC. Its translation: CASSSGQAMETQYF.

The chain joins TRBV11-2 to TRBJ2-7, with 8 nucleotides matching TRBD2. V was clipped by 3 bases and J by 9 bases; unmatched bases: 16. This CDR3 contains 16 residues. The germline gives CDR1 SGHAT, CDR2 FQNNGV. CDR3 sequence: CASSLGSGGAPKGQYF. The CDR3 DNA is TGTGCCAGCAGCTTGGGGTCCGGGGGGGCCCCGAAGGGGCAGTACTTC.

V usage is TRBV30 and J usage is TRBJ2-7; the D gene is possibly TRBD2 (7 bases). V was trimmed by 3 bases and J by 4 bases, leaving 19 bases between them. CDR1 is GTSNPN, CDR2 SVGIG, per germline (reference sequence). The CDR3 is 15 amino acids. CDR3 DNA: TGTGCCTGGAGAGGGGGGGGGACTCCACGTTACGAGCAGTACTTC. Its protein product is CAWRGGGTPRYEQYF. Filled out from reference TRBV30 and TRBJ2-7, the complete variable domain reads SQTIHQWPATLVQPVGSPLSLECTVEGTSNPNLYWYRQAAGRGLQLLFYSVGIGQISSEVPQNLSASRPQDRQFILSSKKLLLSDSGFYLCAWRGGGTPRYEQYFGPGTRLTVT.

The CDR3 nucleotides are TGTGCCAGCACCGACCCCTGGACTGGCACCTACGAGCAGTACTTC. This encodes CASTDPWTGTYEQYF. The chain employs TRBV11-2 and TRBJ2-7; D might be TRBD2 (5 bases). Germline V gene lookup returns CDR1 SGHAT and CDR2 FQNNGV. Trimming cost V 7 bases and J 2 bases, with 18 bases left between them. CDR3 length: 15 residues.

The chain links TRBV24-1 to TRBJ2-7, with TRBD1 identical over 11 bases. From germline, CDR1 is KGHDR and CDR2 SFDVKD. V dropped 4 bases and J dropped 3; count of bases not matched to a gene: 7. The CDR3 runs to 16 residues. The chain's CDR3 is CATSEPTGTGGYEQYF. The DNA for the CDR3 is TGTGCCACCAGTGAGCCCACCGGGACAGGGGGCTACGAGCAGTACTTC.

This clone has more than one count but fewer than ten. Other DNA sequences in this sample translate to the same CDR3. V and J are TRBV7-9 and TRBJ2-1, with 13 bases matching TRBD2. The V segment lost 4 bases and the J segment 0 bases; nucleotides outside the gene matches: 3. The CDR3 length is 17 residues. CDR1 is SEHNR and CDR2 is FQNEAQ in the germline V gene (reference sequence). This chain's CDR3 is CASSSGLAGASYNEQFF. In DNA, the CDR3 is TGTGCCAGCAGCTCCGGACTAGCGGGAGCCTCCTACAATGAGCAGTTCTTC.

The CDR3 DNA sequence: TGTGCCAGCAGCCCCCCGAACGGAGAACCCCAGCATTTT. It yields the protein CASSPPNGEPQHF. The V and J genes are TRBV9 and TRBJ1-5; D uncertain. CDR1 and CDR2 (germline): SGDLS, YYNGEE. V was pared by 4 bases and J by 10 bases, with 15 bases between. CDR3 length: 13 amino acids.

This chain uses TRBV7-9 with TRBJ2-1; tentatively, D is TRBD2 (6 bases). Germline values: CDR1 SEHNR, CDR2 FQNEAQ (reference sequence). This CDR3 spans 12 amino acids. V lost 1 base and J lost 13, with 11 bases in between. The CDR3 region has the DNA TGTGCCAGCAGCTTAGATAGCGGCCTCCAGTTCTTC. Protein product: CASSLDSGLQFF.

This sequence joins TRBV10-3 and TRBJ2-7; 11 bases are shared with TRBD1. The germline V gene has CDR1 ENHRY and CDR2 SYGVKD. This CDR3 is built from 14 residues. Trimming at V came to 6 bases and at J to 2 bases, leaving 3 bases not matched to a gene. For the CDR3, the DNA is TGTGCCATCAGACCGGGACAGGGGGCCTACGAGCAGTACTTC. Protein product: CAIRPGQGAYEQYF.

The V gene is TRBV5-5, the J gene TRBJ2-1; 12 bases match TRBD2. Germline CDR1 and CDR2: SGHKS and YYEKEE (reference sequence). The length of the CDR3 is 17 residues. V was pared by 3 bases and J by 7 bases, with 11 bases of the junction left unmatched. The DNA of the CDR3 is TGTGCCAGCAGCTCTCATATACTAGCGGGAGGTGGGAATGAGCAGTTCTTC. Amino acid sequence: CASSSHILAGGGNEQFF.

The gene calls are TRBV13 and TRBJ2-4; D gene unclear. Germline V gene lookup returns CDR1 PRHDT and CDR2 FYEKMQ (reference sequence). This CDR3 region has 14 residues. V lost 4 bases to trimming and J lost 0 bases, with 7 bases between them. CDR3 residues: CASSSYLAKNIQYF. The CDR3 DNA is TGTGCCAGCAGCTCGTACCTAGCCAAAAACATTCAGTACTTC.

This chain joins TRBV5-4 and TRBJ1-1; D is unclear. Germline-derived CDR1 and CDR2 are SGHNT and YYREEE (reference sequence). The CDR3 is 14 amino acids. The V gene lost 2 bases and the J gene lost 2 bases, with 10 bases spanning the gap. The CDR3 nucleotides read TGTGCCAGCAGCTTCGTACAGAGTAACACTGAAGCTTTCTTT. Amino acid sequence: CASSFVQSNTEAFF.

This sequence joins TRBV30 and TRBJ2-1, with 8 bases identical to TRBD2. V lost 0 bases to trimming and J lost 10 bases; unmatched junction nucleotides: 14. Looked up from germline, CDR1 is GTSNPN and CDR2 is SVGIG (reference sequence). CDR3 length: 16 residues. This chain's CDR3 is CAWSVRTGGPSLEQFF. The CDR3 DNA follows: TGTGCCTGGAGTGTACGGACGGGAGGGCCTTCATTGGAGCAGTTCTTC.

With respect to this clone: The junction and the germline gene differ at one end; a read error may be behind it. V usage is TRBV30 and J usage is TRBJ2-2; the D gene is possibly TRBD2 (6 bases). Germline assignment: CDR1 GTSNPN and CDR2 SVGIG (reference sequence). The CDR3 runs 11 residues. CDR3 in DNA: TGTGCCTGGAGTTCGATGGGGGGGCTGTTTTTT. Amino acid sequence: CAWSSMGGLFF.

The gene calls are TRBV11-2 and TRBJ2-1; perhaps D is TRBD1 or TRBD2 (5 bases each). The CDR3 is 12 residues long. V was trimmed by 3 bases and J by 5 bases, leaving 5 bases between them. CDR1 is SGHAT, CDR2 FQNNGV, per germline. CDR3 amino acids: CASSLGDNEQFF. DNA for the CDR3: TGTGCCAGCAGCTTGGGGGACAATGAGCAGTTCTTC.

The gene calls are TRBV11-3 and TRBJ1-1; D is ambiguous. Germline CDR1 reads SGHNT; CDR2 reads YENEEA. V lost 2 bases and J 1 base, leaving 5 bases between the germline ends. This CDR3 spans 13 amino acids. The CDR3 DNA is TGTGCCAGCAGCTTAAAGGGGAACACTGAAGCTTTCTTT. This gives the protein CASSLKGNTEAFF.

This clone was counted once. This chain joins TRBV2 and TRBJ1-6, with D uncertain. Trimming removed 4 bases at V and 7 bases at J, with 11 bases between. This CDR3 comprises 14 residues. Germline lookup yields CDR1 SNHLY and CDR2 FYNNEI. In DNA, the CDR3 is TGTGCCAGCAGTGTACTCATCCAAAATTCACCCCTCCACTTT. This gives the protein CASSVLIQNSPLHF.

The chain carries TRBV11-2 and TRBJ2-7; D unclear. Germline-derived CDR1 and CDR2 are SGHAT and FQNNGV. The CDR3 consists of 14 residues. V was shortened by 1 base and J by 1 base, with 8 bases between the two germline ends. The CDR3 DNA reads as TGTGCCAGCAGCTTAGTGGGCACTTCCTACGAGCAGTACTTC. Translated, it gives CASSLVGTSYEQYF.

This chain uses TRBV6-4 with TRBJ1-4; perhaps TRBD1 as D (5 bases). Germline-derived CDR1 and CDR2 are MRHNA and SNTAGT. V was trimmed by 4 bases and J by 0 bases, leaving 12 bases between them. The CDR3 has 16 amino acids. This CDR3 reads CASSVNRRSTNEKLFF. The CDR3 bases are TGTGCCAGCAGTGTGAACAGGCGTTCAACTAATGAAAAACTGTTTTTT.